Listed below are T cell receptor beta chains from one sample, sequenced in a study of cytomegalovirus exposure and HLA in healthy donors. Some clones are missing from TCRdb's copy, which holds only in-frame ones; the method was immunoSEQ multiplex PCR. The sample lists about 240,000 clones; about 81% were seen once. The sample consisted of PBMCs. The receptors originated from a middle-aged woman in good health and CMV-seropositive. The CDR3 runs from the conserved cysteine through the conserved F or W. The D gene is left open where the match is weak. Only some rows state a clone size, as once, few, many or a class for expanded clones.

cdr3_length	v_call	clone_size	j_call	d_call	cdr3_nt	cdr3_aa
13	TRBV4-1	few	TRBJ2-7	TRBD2	TGCGCCAGCAGCCGGGGGACTAACTACGAGCAGTACTTC	CASSRGTNYEQYF
15	TRBV7-8	NA	TRBJ1-1	TRBD1	TGTGCCAGCAGCTCTTACAGGGGGGGAAGCACTGAAGCTTTCTTT	CASSSYRGGSTEAFF
17	TRBV27	few	TRBJ2-6	TRBD1	TGTGCCAGCAGTTTAGGGACAGGGGGTGCTGGGGCCAACGTCCTGACTTTC	CASSLGTGGAGANVLTF
18	TRBV30	NA	TRBJ1-1	TRBD1	TGTGCCTGGAGGAACTTAGGACAGGGGGTTCGAATTTTTGCTGAAGCTTTCTTT	CAWRNLGQGVRIFAEAFF
15	TRBV5-6	NA	TRBJ2-4	TRBD2	TGTGCCAGCAGCTACCTAGCGGGAGGGATGGACATTCAGTACTTC	CASSYLAGGMDIQYF
15	TRBV5-1	NA	TRBJ2-1	TRBD2	TGCGCCAGCAGCACTCAGCGGGGGGATAACAATGAGCAGTTCTTC	CASSTQRGDNNEQFF
16	TRBV19	NA	TRBJ2-1	TRBD1	TGTGCCAGTAGTGTTGCCGGGACAGGGCGCCACAATGAGCAGTTCTTC	CASSVAGTGRHNEQFF
19	TRBV6-4	NA	TRBJ2-3	TRBD2	TGTGCCAGCAGTGACTCTGAAGCGGGAGGGCCGGGGGGCACAGATACGCAGTATTTT	CASSDSEAGGPGGTDTQYF
15	TRBV10-3	NA	TRBJ2-2	TRBD1	TGTGCCATCAGCGGGACAGGCACGAACACCGGGGAGCTGTTTTTT	CAISGTGTNTGELFF
14	TRBV5-4	NA	TRBJ1-4	NA	TGTGCCAGCAGCTCCACAGGTCCTAATGAAAAACTGTTTTTT	CASSSTGPNEKLFF
14	TRBV7-6	NA	TRBJ2-7	NA	TGTGCCAGCAGCCTTGAGGGAAGCTCCTACGAGCAGTACTTC	CASSLEGSSYEQYF
15	TRBV7-9	NA	TRBJ2-3	TRBD1	TGTGCCAGCAGCACCGGACAGGGGTCCACAGATACGCAGTATTTT	CASSTGQGSTDTQYF
16	TRBV6-5	NA	TRBJ2-7	NA	TGTGCCAGCAGTTACGCAGGCCAGCCCCGCTCCTACGAGCAGTACTTC	CASSYAGQPRSYEQYF
17	TRBV25-1	NA	TRBJ2-1	NA	TGTGCCAGCAGTGAACTTGCCAGGACAGACGGCCGGGGTGAGCAGTTCTTC	CASSELARTDGRGEQFF
16	TRBV30	NA	TRBJ2-3	TRBD2	TGTGCCTGGAGTTGGCTAGCGGGAGCTGGTACAGATACGCAGTATTTT	CAWSWLAGAGTDTQYF
12	TRBV16	once	TRBJ1-2	TRBD1	TGTGCCAGCAGTCCAGGGGGCGATGGCTACACCTTC	CASSPGGDGYTF
14	TRBV6-5	NA	TRBJ1-1	TRBD1	TGTGCCAGCACCGATAGGACAGGGAACACTGAAGCTTTCTTT	CASTDRTGNTEAFF
16	TRBV28	NA	TRBJ1-5	NA	TGTGCCAGCAGTTCCACGACAGGTTATAGCAATCAGCCCCAGCATTTT	CASSSTTGYSNQPQHF
17	TRBV4-1	NA	TRBJ1-5	NA	TGCGCCAGCAGCCAGGGAGCTTTGACTTATAGCAATCAGCCCCAGCATTTT	CASSQGALTYSNQPQHF
14	TRBV5-1	NA	TRBJ2-1	TRBD2	TGCGCCAGCAGCTTCGGGACTAGCCGGGATGAGCAGTTCTTC	CASSFGTSRDEQFF
12	TRBV29-1	few	TRBJ1-1	NA	TGCAGCGTTGTAGCGGGGAACACTGAAGCTTTCTTT	CSVVAGNTEAFF
13	TRBV7-2	NA	TRBJ2-5	NA	TGTGCCAGCAGCTTGGTGATCAGCCGGCGGCAGTACTTC	CASSLVISRRQYF
17	TRBV18	few	TRBJ2-1	TRBD2	TGTGCCAGCTCACCGTCACTCCCTAGCGGCGGTTACAATGAGCAGTTCTTC	CASSPSLPSGGYNEQFF
13	TRBV6-1	NA	TRBJ1-1	NA	TGTGCCAGCTCCCCCGGGAGGGCCACTGAAGCTTTCTTT	CASSPGRATEAFF
16	TRBV7-8	NA	TRBJ1-1	TRBD1	TGTGCCAGCAGCGTTTCGGGACAGTCGATGAACACTGAAGCTTTCTTT	CASSVSGQSMNTEAFF
14	TRBV30	NA	TRBJ2-7	TRBD1	TGTGCCTGGTGGCCGGCGACAGGGGGCCACGAGCAGTACTTC	CAWWPATGGHEQYF
17	TRBV7-2	NA	TRBJ1-2	TRBD1	TGTGCCAGCAGCTCTGGGACAGGGGCCATAAAATACTATGGCTACACCTTC	CASSSGTGAIKYYGYTF
14	TRBV7-3	NA	TRBJ2-1	NA	TGTGCCAGCAGCTCCTTGACAGATAACAATGAGCAGTTCTTC	CASSSLTDNNEQFF
14	TRBV2	NA	TRBJ2-6	NA	TGTGCCACCGACAGGTCCGGTGGGGCCAACGTCCTGACTTTC	CATDRSGGANVLTF
14	TRBV19	once	TRBJ2-2	TRBD1	TGTGCCAGTGGGACAGGGGAAAACACCGGGGAGCTGTTTTTT	CASGTGENTGELFF
14	TRBV27	NA	TRBJ1-3	NA	TGTGCCAGCAGCCTCGGGAAGTCCGGAAACACCATATATTTT	CASSLGKSGNTIYF
14	TRBV5-8	NA	TRBJ2-7	TRBD1	TGTGCCAGCAGCTTGGGACAGGGTGTTGGAGAGCAGTACTTC	CASSLGQGVGEQYF
17	TRBV11-1	NA	TRBJ2-7	TRBD2	TGTGCCAGCAGCCCTCTGACTAGCGGGTCTTTCTCCTACGAGCAGTACTTC	CASSPLTSGSFSYEQYF
16	TRBV19	NA	TRBJ2-3	TRBD2	TGTGCCAGTAGTACGGGGACTAGCGGGAGCGGAAATACGCAGTATTTT	CASSTGTSGSGNTQYF
16	TRBV5-1	few	TRBJ2-5	TRBD1	TGCGCCAGCAGCTTCACGCCTCGGGACAGGCAAGAGACCCAGTACTTC	CASSFTPRDRQETQYF
15	TRBV27	NA	TRBJ1-4	TRBD1	TGTGCCAGCAGTTTGGTGGGACAGGGCTATGAAAAACTGTTTTTT	CASSLVGQGYEKLFF
12	TRBV6-5	NA	TRBJ2-1	NA	TGTGCCAGCAGTGCCTCTAGCAATGAGCAGTTCTTC	CASSASSNEQFF
16	TRBV19	NA	TRBJ2-7	TRBD2	TGTGCCAGTAGTTACGGGACTAGCGGCACCTCCTACGAGCAGTACTTC	CASSYGTSGTSYEQYF
16	TRBV18	NA	TRBJ2-5	TRBD2	TGTGCCAGCTCACCGAGTGCGGGGGGAGGACAAGAGACCCAGTACTTC	CASSPSAGGGQETQYF
15	TRBV14	NA	TRBJ1-1	NA	TGTGCCAGCAGCCAAGATCGAACAGGGCGAACTGAAGCTTTCTTT	CASSQDRTGRTEAFF
15	TRBV2	NA	TRBJ1-2	TRBD1	TGTGCCAGCAGGGAGACAGGGGGCGGTAACTATGGCTACACCTTC	CASRETGGGNYGYTF
15	TRBV7-2	NA	TRBJ2-7	TRBD2	TGTGCCAGCAGCTTAGTTGGGGGAGGGGCCTACGAGCAGTACTTC	CASSLVGGGAYEQYF
18	TRBV30	NA	TRBJ2-3	TRBD2	TGTGCCTGGAGTCAGCCTACTGCTCTAGCGGCACTGGTGGATACGCAGTATTTT	CAWSQPTALAALVDTQYF
16	TRBV6-5	NA	TRBJ1-6	NA	TGTGCCAGCAGTTATGCCCGGCCAGGGTCGGTTTCACCCCTCCACTTT	CASSYARPGSVSPLHF
15	TRBV27	NA	TRBJ1-2	NA	TGTGCCAGCAGTCCTTCTAGAGGGAGAGACTATGGCTACACCTTC	CASSPSRGRDYGYTF
14	TRBV2	NA	TRBJ1-1	NA	TGTGCCAGCAGTCCCCTAGTACAGGGAACTGAAGCTTTCTTT	CASSPLVQGTEAFF
14	TRBV7-2	NA	TRBJ1-2	TRBD1	TGTGCCAGCAGCTCCTCGGGACAGTTCTATGGCTACACCTTC	CASSSSGQFYGYTF